The 9 T cell receptor beta chains below all came from one sample that was sequenced in a study of cytomegalovirus exposure and HLA in healthy donors. A multiplex PCR was run with 60 Vbeta primers and 13 Jbeta primers. Sequencing was performed with immunoSEQ multiplex PCR; in TCRdb, only in-frame clones are kept and a portion is missing. The data hold over 55,000 clones, with 55% to 80% observed a single time. The sequencing sample was made of PBMCs. The receptors shown here come from a man in his forties or fifties in good health and CMV-seropositive.

V gene TRBV5-1 combines with J gene TRBJ1-1, with 8 bases aligning to TRBD1. CDR3 length: 16 residues. Germline loops: CDR1 SGHRS, CDR2 YFSETQ. J lost 3 bases, V lost 4 bases, and 11 bases had no gene match. CDR3 protein: CASSLGQGRFDTEAFF. CDR3 bases: TGCGCCAGCAGCCTAGGACAGGGAAGGTTTGACACTGAAGCTTTCTTT.

This clone was counted between two and nine times. The chain has TRBV6-4 and TRBJ1-6; tentative D call: TRBD1 (6 bases). V dropped 0 bases and J dropped 10 bases, with 13 bases sitting between them. The V gene's germline CDR1 is MRHNA and CDR2 SNTAGT. The CDR3 loop spans 15 amino acids. The CDR3 DNA is TGTGCCAGCAGTGACTCCAGCCAGGGGCGGTCACCCCTCCACTTT. Its protein product is CASSDSSQGRSPLHF.

V is TRBV5-1 and J is TRBJ2-3; the match to TRBD2 covers 8 bases. This CDR3 is 14 amino acids long. Germline V gene sequence: CDR1 SGHRS, CDR2 YFSETQ. The ends lost 0 bases at V and 3 bases at J; junction bases unmatched: 0. The CDR3 region has the DNA TGCGCCAGCAGCTTGGCGGGAGGGACAGATACGCAGTATTTT. Amino acids: CASSLAGGTDTQYF.

This clone was detected only once. The gene calls are TRBV25-1 and TRBJ2-7; possibly TRBD2 for D (7 bases). This CDR3 has 15 residues. Trimming took 5 bases from V and 3 from J, leaving 17 bases between them. Looked up from germline, CDR1 is MGHDK and CDR2 is SYGVNS. CDR3 protein: CASSPTPGEGYEQYF. The DNA of the CDR3 is TGTGCCAGCAGTCCAACCCCAGGGGAGGGCTACGAGCAGTACTTC.

This clone was picked up a small number of times. The chain is built from TRBV18 and TRBJ1-1; the match to TRBD1 covers 11 bases. CDR1 KGHSH and CDR2 LQKENI come from the germline V gene. The ends lost 1 base at V and 7 bases at J; junction bases unmatched: 11. This CDR3 contains 17 residues. The CDR3 bases are TGTGCCAGCTCACCACGGACAGGGGGCTCGGAGGGGGATGAAGCTTTCTTT. It specifies CASSPRTGGSEGDEAFF. Complete variable domain (other parts from reference TRBV18 and TRBJ1-1): NAGVMQNPRHLVRRRGQEARLRCSPMKGHSHVYWYRQLPEEGLKFMVYLQKENIIDESGMPKERFSAEFPKEGPSILRIQQVVRGDSAAYFCASSPRTGGSEGDEAFFGQGTRLTVV.

This clone came up a few times. This chain links TRBV19 with TRBJ2-2; a possible D gene is TRBD2 (5 bases). V was cut by 7 bases and J by 7 bases, with 25 bases left in between. This CDR3 comprises 17 residues. The germline CDR1 and CDR2 sequences are LNHDA and SQIVND (reference sequence). The CDR3 coding sequence is TGTGCCAGTATCCGTTCCGGTGTAGGAGGTAAAATCGGGGAGCTGTTTTTT. Translated, it gives CASIRSGVGGKIGELFF. Using reference TRBV19 and TRBJ2-2 for the parts outside the CDR3, the full variable domain is DGGITQSPKYLFRKEGQNVTLSCEQNLNHDAMYWYRQDPGQGLRLIYYSQIVNDFQKGDIAEGYSVSREKKESFPLTVTSAQKNPTAFYLCASIRSGVGGKIGELFFGEGSRLTVL.

This chain links TRBV10-3 with TRBJ1-5, with 12 positions matching TRBD1. CDR1 is ENHRY, CDR2 SYGVKD, per germline. CDR3 size: 15 residues. V gave up 5 bases and J gave up 7 bases; unmatched junction bases: 6. CDR3 in DNA: TGTGCCATCAGTACCGGGACAGGGGGCCTACAGCCCCAGCATTTT. Translated, it gives CAISTGTGGLQPQHF.

The J gene is TRBJ2-3, the V gene TRBV7-9; 13 bases fit TRBD2. Germline V gene lookup returns CDR1 SEHNR and CDR2 FQNEAQ (reference sequence). The V gene end was trimmed by 5 bases and the J gene end by 3 bases; junction bases not matched to a gene: 5. This CDR3 comprises 16 residues. CDR3 region: CASSHPGLAGTDTQYF. The DNA of the CDR3 is TGTGCCAGCAGCCATCCGGGACTAGCGGGGACAGATACGCAGTATTTT.

The chain employs TRBV1 and TRBJ2-7; no check of the table's D call, TRBD2, against the DNA was made. TRBV1 is shown as a pseudogene. This CDR3 is 18 amino acids long. CDR3 nucleotide sequence: TGCACCAGCAGCCATCCGGGGAGCGGGAGGTCTACGTCCTACGAGCAGTACTTC. It translates to CTSSHPGSGRSTSYEQYF.